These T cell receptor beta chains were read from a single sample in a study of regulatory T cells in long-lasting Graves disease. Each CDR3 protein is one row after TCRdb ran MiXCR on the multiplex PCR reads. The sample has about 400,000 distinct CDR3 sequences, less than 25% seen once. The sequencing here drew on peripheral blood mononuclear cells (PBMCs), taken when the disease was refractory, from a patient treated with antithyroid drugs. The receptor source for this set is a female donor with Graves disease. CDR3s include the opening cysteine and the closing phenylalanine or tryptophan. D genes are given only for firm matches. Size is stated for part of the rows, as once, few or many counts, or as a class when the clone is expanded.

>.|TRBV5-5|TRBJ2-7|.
CASSLVIGAGRSYEQYF
TGTGCCAGCAGCTTGGTGATAGGGGCAGGGCGGTCCTACGAGCAGTACTTC
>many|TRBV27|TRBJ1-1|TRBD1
CASSQDRANTEAFF
TGTGCCAGCAGTCAGGACAGGGCGAACACTGAAGCTTTCTTT
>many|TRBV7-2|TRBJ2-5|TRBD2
CASSFYREGQETQYF
TGTGCCAGCAGCTTTTACCGGGAGGGCCAAGAGACCCAGTACTTC
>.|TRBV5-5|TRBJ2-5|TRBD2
CASSSSEGGLETQYF
TGTGCCAGCAGCTCTTCGGAGGGAGGGTTGGAGACCCAGTACTTC
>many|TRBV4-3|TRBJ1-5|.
CASSQDRTSNQPQHF
TGCGCCAGCAGCCAAGATAGGACCAGCAATCAGCCCCAGCATTTT
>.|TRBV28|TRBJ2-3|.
CASSLGSPRPDTQYF
TGTGCCAGCAGTTTGGGGTCTCCGCGCCCAGATACGCAGTATTTT
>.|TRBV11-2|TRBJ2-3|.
CASSSPLLGASTDTQYF
TGTGCCAGCAGCTCCCCGTTGTTGGGGGCGAGCACAGATACGCAGTATTTT
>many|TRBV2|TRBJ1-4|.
CASTRAGTNEKLFF
TGTGCCAGCACCAGGGCCGGGACTAATGAAAAACTGTTTTTT
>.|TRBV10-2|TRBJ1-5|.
CASSEIGRNQPQHF
TGCGCCAGCAGTGAGATCGGACGCAATCAGCCCCAGCATTTT
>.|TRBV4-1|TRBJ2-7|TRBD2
CASSQGPSGSGMYF
TGCGCCAGCAGCCAAGGGCCTAGCGGGAGTGGGATGTACTTC
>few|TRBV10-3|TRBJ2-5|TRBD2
CATGTSGRGYQETQYF
TGTGCCACCGGGACTAGCGGGAGGGGGTACCAAGAGACCCAGTACTTC
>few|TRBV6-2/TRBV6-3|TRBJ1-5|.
CASSYGTSQPQHF
TGTGCCAGCAGTTACGGGACGAGTCAGCCCCAGCATTTT
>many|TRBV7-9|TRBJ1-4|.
CASSREQGRNEKLFF
TGTGCCAGCAGTCGCGAACAGGGCCGCAATGAAAAACTGTTTTTT
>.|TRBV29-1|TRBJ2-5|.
CSVLLRHETQYF
TGCAGCGTGCTTCTGCGTCACGAGACCCAGTACTTC
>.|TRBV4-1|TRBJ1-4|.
CASSQPLGKLFF
TGCGCCAGCAGCCAACCACTGGGAAAACTGTTTTTT
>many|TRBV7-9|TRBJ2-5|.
CASSIVTGNQETQYF
TGTGCCAGCAGCATCGTGACAGGCAACCAAGAGACCCAGTACTTC
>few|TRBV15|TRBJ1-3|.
CATRLDSPGNTIYF
TGTGCCACCAGACTCGACAGTCCTGGAAACACCATATATTTT
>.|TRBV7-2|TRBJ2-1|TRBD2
CASSLVGLAGGGQFF
TGTGCCAGCAGCTTAGTGGGGCTAGCGGGAGGCGGGCAGTTCTTC
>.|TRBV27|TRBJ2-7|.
CATLPSAGRYEQYF
TGTGCCACCCTACCATCGGCAGGGAGGTACGAGCAGTACTTC
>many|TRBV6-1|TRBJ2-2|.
CASTRGTSNTGELFF
TGTGCCAGCACCAGAGGGACATCGAACACCGGGGAGCTGTTTTTT
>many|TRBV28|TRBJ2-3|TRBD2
CASSSGGVGTQYF
TGTGCCAGCAGCTCGGGGGGGGTCGGCACGCAGTATTTT
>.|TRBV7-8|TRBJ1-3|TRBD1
CASSLEGATSGNTIYF
TGTGCCAGCAGCTTGGAGGGGGCAACTTCTGGAAACACCATATATTTT
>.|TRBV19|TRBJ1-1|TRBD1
CASSGTTGGSMNTEAFF
TGTGCCAGTAGTGGAACGACAGGGGGTAGCATGAACACTGAAGCTTTCTTT
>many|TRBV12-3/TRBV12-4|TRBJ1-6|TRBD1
CASSSRQGGNSPLHF
TGTGCCAGCAGTTCGCGTCAGGGGGGGAATTCACCCCTCCACTTT